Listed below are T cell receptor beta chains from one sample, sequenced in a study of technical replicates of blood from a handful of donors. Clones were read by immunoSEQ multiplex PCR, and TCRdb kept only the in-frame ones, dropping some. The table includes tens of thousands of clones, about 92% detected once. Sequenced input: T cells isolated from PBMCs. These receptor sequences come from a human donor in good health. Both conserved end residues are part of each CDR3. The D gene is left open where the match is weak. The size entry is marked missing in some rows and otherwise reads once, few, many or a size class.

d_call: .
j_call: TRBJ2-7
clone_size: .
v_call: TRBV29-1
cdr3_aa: CSVGQGGPYEQYF
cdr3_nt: TGCAGCGTGGGGCAGGGAGGCCCCTACGAGCAGTACTTC

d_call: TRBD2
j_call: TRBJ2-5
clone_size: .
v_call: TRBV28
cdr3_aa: CASSSAGIQETQYF
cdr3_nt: TGTGCCAGCAGTTCAGCGGGAATACAAGAGACCCAGTACTTC

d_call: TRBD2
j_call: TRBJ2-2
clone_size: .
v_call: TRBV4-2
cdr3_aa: CASSQEASGIYTGELFF
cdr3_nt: TGTGCCAGCAGCCAAGAGGCTAGCGGGATTTACACCGGGGAGCTGTTTTTT

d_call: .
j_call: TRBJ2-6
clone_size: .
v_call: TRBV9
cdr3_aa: CASSQNRVETSGANVLTF
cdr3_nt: TGTGCCAGCAGCCAGAACAGGGTCGAGACATCTGGGGCCAACGTCCTGACTTTC

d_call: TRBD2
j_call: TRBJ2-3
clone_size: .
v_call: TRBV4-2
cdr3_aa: CASSQRSSGSTDTQYF
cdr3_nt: TGTGCCAGCAGCCAACGAAGTAGCGGGAGCACAGATACGCAGTATTTT

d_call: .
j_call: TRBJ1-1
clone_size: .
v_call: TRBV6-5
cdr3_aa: CASSPSLSTEAFF
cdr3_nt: TGTGCCAGCAGCCCTTCCCTTAGCACTGAAGCTTTCTTT

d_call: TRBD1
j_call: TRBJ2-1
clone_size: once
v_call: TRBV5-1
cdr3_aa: CASSLETGGTRNEQFF
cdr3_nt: TGCGCCAGCAGCCTGGAAACAGGGGGAACTCGGAATGAGCAGTTCTTC

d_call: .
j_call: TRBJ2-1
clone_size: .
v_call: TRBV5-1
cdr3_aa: CASSGAYNEQFF
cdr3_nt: TGCGCCAGCAGCGGGGCTTACAATGAGCAGTTCTTC

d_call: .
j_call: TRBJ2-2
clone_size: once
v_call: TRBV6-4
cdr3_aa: CASSDSTGANTGELFF
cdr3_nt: TGTGCCAGCAGTGACTCAACGGGAGCGAACACCGGGGAGCTGTTTTTT

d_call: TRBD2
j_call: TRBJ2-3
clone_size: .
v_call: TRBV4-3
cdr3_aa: CASKGLAGAGTDTQYF
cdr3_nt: TGCGCCAGCAAGGGACTAGCGGGAGCGGGCACAGATACGCAGTATTTT

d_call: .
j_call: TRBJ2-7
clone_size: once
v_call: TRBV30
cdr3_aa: CAWSVLEHEQYF
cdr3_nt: TGTGCCTGGAGTGTACTGGAGCACGAGCAGTACTTC

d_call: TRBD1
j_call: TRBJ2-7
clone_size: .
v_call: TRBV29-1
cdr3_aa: CSAVHRDRGHEQYF
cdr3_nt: TGCAGCGCCGTGCACCGGGACAGGGGCCACGAGCAGTACTTC

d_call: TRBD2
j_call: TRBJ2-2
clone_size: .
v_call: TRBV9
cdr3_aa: CASSVDTGGPAGELFF
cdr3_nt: TGTGCCAGCAGCGTAGATACGGGAGGGCCCGCCGGGGAGCTGTTTTTT

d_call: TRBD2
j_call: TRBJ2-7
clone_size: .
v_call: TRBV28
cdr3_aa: CASSLETSGTREQYF
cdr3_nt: TGTGCCAGCAGTTTGGAGACTAGCGGGACGAGGGAGCAGTACTTC

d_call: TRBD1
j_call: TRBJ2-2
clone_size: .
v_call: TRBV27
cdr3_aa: CASSLYTGTGRNTGELFF
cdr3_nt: TGTGCCAGCAGTTTATACACCGGGACAGGCCGTAACACCGGGGAGCTGTTTTTT

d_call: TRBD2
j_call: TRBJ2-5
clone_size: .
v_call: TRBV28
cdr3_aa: CASSQIAGAQETQYF
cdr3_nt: TGTGCCAGCAGTCAAATAGCGGGTGCTCAAGAGACCCAGTACTTC

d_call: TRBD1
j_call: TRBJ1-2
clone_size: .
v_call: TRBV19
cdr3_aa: CASVQGYGYTF
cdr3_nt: TGTGCCAGCGTACAGGGGTATGGCTACACCTTC

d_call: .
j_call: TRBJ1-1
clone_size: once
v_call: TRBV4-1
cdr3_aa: CASSQDPSRGATKAFF
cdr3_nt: TGCGCCAGCAGCCAAGATCCCTCTCGGGGGGCAACCAAAGCTTTCTTT

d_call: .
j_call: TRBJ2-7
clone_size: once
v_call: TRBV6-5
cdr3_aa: CASSPSVIGAEQYF
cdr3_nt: TGTGCCAGCAGCCCTTCCGTTATCGGAGCCGAGCAGTACTTC

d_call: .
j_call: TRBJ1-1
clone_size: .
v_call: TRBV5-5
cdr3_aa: CASSSNTLEAFF
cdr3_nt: TGTGCCAGCAGCTCTAATACTCTTGAAGCTTTCTTT